This T cell receptor beta chain derives from a study of cytomegalovirus exposure and HLA in healthy donors. Study-level points and caveats: What was likely a sequencing artifact was a cluster of highly shared sequence variants.

The PCR employed 60 Vbeta primers together with 13 Jbeta primers. TCRdb keeps only in-frame clones here, not all; method: immunoSEQ multiplex PCR. This sample yields some 130,000 clones, of which roughly 85% are seen a single time; 6% to 7.5% belongs to the top ten. This clone showed up just once. Its antigen is as yet unknown. The TCR sequence derives from a man aged 35 to 55 in good health and CMV-seropositive. Sequenced material: PBMCs.

This CDR3 reads CASSLDPRETQYF. In nucleotides, the CDR3 is TGTGCCAGCAGCTTAGACCCGAGGGAGACCCAGTACTTC. This chain uses TRBV7-2 with TRBJ2-5; D is undetermined. This CDR3 has 13 residues. Trimming left V 1 base short and J 5 bases short, with 8 bases between. Germline CDR1 reads SGHTA; CDR2 reads FQGNSA. Full variable domain (rest looked up from reference TRBV7-2 and TRBJ2-5): GAGVSQSPSNKVTEKGKDVELRCDPISGHTALYWYRQSLGQGLEFLIYFQGNSAPDKSGLPSDRFSAERTGGSVSTLTIQRTQQEDSAVYLCASSLDPRETQYFGPGTRLLVL.